This T cell receptor (beta chain) was sequenced during a study of shared clonotypes between healthy human individuals. Of note for this clone: What it binds is not known.

General study points: On the whole, naive subsets had larger estimated richness than memory subsets had.

V was cut by 1 base and J by 4 bases, with 13 bases left in between. The CDR3 is made up of 15 amino acids. CDR1 is SGDLS and CDR2 is YYNGEE in the germline V gene. Sequencing was performed with immunoSEQ multiplex PCR; in TCRdb, only in-frame clones are kept and a portion is missing. There are over a million clones in the sample; 78% occur only once, and 0.6% to 0.7% lies in the top ten. V and J are TRBV9 and TRBJ2-3; D is perhaps TRBD2 (5 bases). This receptor was taken from a man in his late teens or twenties in good health. Some clones in this sample may be carry-over from other donors' samples. Sequencing was performed on memory CD4+ T cells from PBMCs. Subset indicated: CD45RA-negative fraction. The CDR3 spells CASSVSLAYADTQYF. The CDR3, as DNA: TGTGCCAGCAGCGTAAGCCTAGCCTACGCAGATACGCAGTATTTT.